The 9 T cell receptor beta chains below come from one sample, sequenced in a study of T cell changes during pregnancy in multiple sclerosis. Repertoires were generated with immunoSEQ multiplex PCR, while TCRdb's copy carries only in-frame clones and drops some. This table has about 89,000 clones, 94% appearing once. The input for sequencing was peripheral blood, taken in the third trimester of pregnancy. These receptor sequences come from a female donor with multiple sclerosis, enrolled in a pregnancy study.

This clone came up once. This CDR3 reads CASSDSIEKLFF. CDR3 bases: TGTGCCAGTAGTGACAGCATCGAAAAACTGTTTTTT. The chain recombines TRBV19 with TRBJ1-4, with a possible D match to TRBD1 (5 bases). The V end lost 5 bases, the J end lost 8 bases, and 9 bases lay between the germline ends. There are 12 residues in the CDR3. Germline CDR1 and CDR2: LNHDA and SQIVND (reference sequence).

This sequence joins TRBV29-1 and TRBJ1-2, with no clear D. The germline CDR1 and CDR2 sequences are SQVTM and ANQGSEA. Between the trimmed V and J ends, which lost 6 bases and 2 bases, there was a span of 10 bases. CDR3 length equals 12 residues. The CDR3 DNA reads TGCAGCGTCCTGACGGAGAACTATGGCTACACCTTC. This gives the protein CSVLTENYGYTF. The whole variable domain, filled in from reference TRBV29-1 and TRBJ1-2, reads SAVISQKPSRDICQRGTSLTIQCQVDSQVTMMFWYRQQPGQSLTLIATANQGSEATYESGFVIDKFPISRPNLTFSTLTVSNMSPEDSSIYLCSVLTENYGYTFGSGTRLTVV.

This clone was recorded once. This chain uses TRBV7-2 with TRBJ2-7; TRBD2 matches 10 bases. V lost 4 bases to trimming and J lost 5 bases; unmatched junction nucleotides: 2. Germline CDR1 reads SGHTA; CDR2 reads FQGNSA. This CDR3 is 13 amino acids long. The CDR3 DNA reads as TGTGCCAGCAGCTCCGGGACTAGCGACGAGCAGTACTTC. This translates into CASSSGTSDEQYF.

In this sample, this clone turned up once. This sequence joins TRBV30 and TRBJ2-7; 7 nucleotides align to TRBD1. J gave up 2 bases and V 5 bases, and 6 bases lay outside the gene matches. The germline gives CDR1 GTSNPN, CDR2 SVGIG (reference sequence). This CDR3 has 13 residues. CDR3 DNA: TGTGCCTGGCGCCCAGGACAGGCCTACGAGCAGTACTTC. Its protein is CAWRPGQAYEQYF. Combining the CDR3 with reference TRBV30 and TRBJ2-7 gives the whole variable domain SQTIHQWPATLVQPVGSPLSLECTVEGTSNPNLYWYRQAAGRGLQLLFYSVGIGQISSEVPQNLSASRPQDRQFILSSKKLLLSDSGFYLCAWRPGQAYEQYFGPGTRLTVT.

The chain couples TRBV28 to TRBJ1-3; no reliable D call. CDR3 length: 18 residues. Germline values: CDR1 MDHEN, CDR2 SYDVKM. V lost 5 bases, J lost 2 bases, and 22 bases lay in between. CDR3 sequence: CASSPTPHYREPGNTIYF. The CDR3 DNA sequence: TGTGCCAGCAGTCCCACCCCACATTATAGGGAGCCTGGAAACACCATATATTTT.

The J gene is TRBJ2-1, the V gene TRBV19, with TRBD1 as a possible D gene (6 bases). Germline CDR1 is LNHDA and CDR2 is SQIVND (reference sequence). The CDR3 consists of 17 residues. The V end lost 5 bases, the J end lost 9 bases, and 26 bases lay between the germline ends. The CDR3 DNA is TGTGCCAGTAGTCTCCTCCCCCAGACAGGTGTAATCCGTGAGCAGTTCTTC. This translates into CASSLLPQTGVIREQFF.

The rearrangement links TRBV12-5 to TRBJ2-7; 9 nucleotides line up with TRBD1. CDR3 length: 15 amino acids. Germline V gene sequence: CDR1 LGHNT, CDR2 FRNRAP. J was trimmed by 3 bases and V by 0 bases; bases with no gene match: 3. The CDR3 loop reads CASGLVGTGYYEQYF. Here the CDR3 DNA reads TGTGCTAGTGGTTTGGTAGGGACAGGGTACTACGAGCAGTACTTC.

The chain couples TRBV11-2 to TRBJ1-4; a weak D match, TRBD1 (6 bases). This CDR3 has 14 amino acids. V lost 5 bases, J lost 9 bases, and 16 bases lay in between. The germline CDR1 and CDR2 sequences are SGHAT and FQNNGV. This CDR3 is CASSQRGTGQKLFF. For the CDR3, the DNA is TGTGCCAGCAGCCAAAGGGGGACCGGACAAAAACTGTTTTTT.

The rearrangement uses TRBV6-1 and TRBJ2-1; a possible D gene is TRBD2 (5 bases). Trimming took 8 bases from V and 3 from J, leaving 17 bases between them. The CDR3 has 15 residues. From germline, CDR1 is MNHNS and CDR2 SASEGT. CDR3 amino acids: CASSLVSSGYNEQFF. The CDR3 DNA sequence: TGTGCCAGCTCATTGGTCTCCAGCGGCTACAATGAGCAGTTCTTC.